Following are 14 T cell receptor beta chains from one sample sequenced in a study of T cell changes during pregnancy in multiple sclerosis. Libraries were prepared by immunoSEQ multiplex PCR; TCRdb keeps only in-frame clonotypes and omits some of them. The sample carries more than 80,000 clones, about 90% recorded once. Sequencing was performed on peripheral blood, taken before pregnancy. Every receptor here comes from a female donor with multiple sclerosis, enrolled in a pregnancy study.

This clone was seen just once. The chain couples TRBV7-9 to TRBJ1-2, with TRBD1 matching 9 bases. The V gene end was trimmed by 5 bases and the J gene end by 2 bases; junction bases not matched to a gene: 9. Germline loops: CDR1 SEHNR, CDR2 FQNEAQ (reference sequence). CDR3 length: 16 amino acids. The CDR3 sequence is CASSPSGQGGNYGYTF. CDR3 nucleotides: TGTGCCAGCAGCCCATCGGGACAGGGTGGAAACTATGGCTACACCTTC.

V and J are TRBV23-1 and TRBJ2-4, with D possibly TRBD2 on 7 matching bases. TRBV23-1 is assigned to the ORF class and has an uncertain function. V dropped 5 bases and J dropped 4 bases, with 24 bases sitting between them. The CDR3 consists of 18 residues. CDR3 sequence (DNA): TGCGCCAGCAGTTTTTGGCAAGCGGGACAAGGACGAAAAAACATTCAGTACTTC. It translates to CASSFWQAGQGRKNIQYF.

The chain links TRBV10-3 to TRBJ2-3, with 8 bases lining up with TRBD1. The CDR3 is 15 amino acids. V dropped 6 bases and J dropped 2; count of bases not matched to a gene: 7. CDR1 and CDR2 from the germline V gene are ENHRY and SYGVKD. The DNA for the CDR3 is TGTGCCATCAGGCCGGGACAGGAATTCACAGATACGCAGTATTTT. It yields the protein CAIRPGQEFTDTQYF.

The rearrangement joins TRBV7-6 to TRBJ2-1, with D possibly matching TRBD1 (7 bases). The CDR3 length is 16 residues. Germline loops: CDR1 SGHVS, CDR2 FNYEAQ. The V end lost 7 bases, the J end lost 8 bases, and 24 bases lay between the germline ends. The CDR3 is CASTTSLDRRGDEQFF. The CDR3 DNA follows: TGTGCCAGCACCACCAGCTTGGACAGGAGGGGGGATGAGCAGTTCTTC. The whole variable domain, remainder taken from reference TRBV7-6 and TRBJ2-1, is GAGVSQSPRYKVTKRGQDVALRCDPISGHVSLYWYRQALGQGPEFLTYFNYEAQQDKSGLPNDRFSAERPEGSISTLTIQRTEQRDSAMYRCASTTSLDRRGDEQFFGPGTRLTVL.

The V and J genes are TRBV27 and TRBJ1-1; D remains ambiguous. CDR3 length equals 13 residues. The germline CDR1 and CDR2 sequences are MNHEY and SMNVEV (reference sequence). V gave up 8 bases and J gave up 1 base, with 11 bases separating them. The CDR3 DNA sequence: TGTGCCAGCGCTTGGTTGGCGAACACTGAAGCTTTCTTT. Translated, it gives CASAWLANTEAFF.

As to this clone: In the same sample, other DNA sequences code for this CDR3. The CDR3 sequence: CASSSLAGGQDTQYF. DNA for the CDR3: TGTGCCAGCAGCTCCTTAGCGGGGGGACAAGATACGCAGTATTTT. This chain uses TRBV7-3 with TRBJ2-3; 10 bases map to TRBD2. The CDR3 totals 15 residues. Germline V gives CDR1 SGHTA, CDR2 FQGTGA. V was pared by 4 bases and J by 5 bases, with 6 bases of the junction left unmatched.

The V gene is TRBV28, the J gene TRBJ1-6; perhaps TRBD1 as D (6 bases). The V end lost 6 bases, the J end lost 9 bases, and 21 bases lay between the germline ends. Germline V CDR1 and CDR2: MDHEN, SYDVKM. The CDR3 contains 16 residues. The CDR3 here is CASSMARDTRRSPLHF. The CDR3 nucleotides read TGTGCCAGCAGCATGGCCCGGGACACCCGTCGTTCACCCCTCCACTTT.

This clone has a single count. The chain links TRBV28 to TRBJ2-1, with D possibly being TRBD2 (6 bases). The CDR3 loop spans 15 amino acids. The germline V gene encodes CDR1 MDHEN and CDR2 SYDVKM. V shed 4 bases and J shed 5 bases, with 15 bases lying between them. The CDR3 nucleotides read TGTGCCAGCAGTTCAGGGACTCGCATGAACAATGAGCAGTTCTTC. The encoded protein is CASSSGTRMNNEQFF.

The chain is built from TRBV2 and TRBJ1-6; D is undetermined. Germline-derived CDR1 and CDR2 are SNHLY and FYNNEI. This CDR3 is 12 amino acids long. V shed 6 bases and J shed 7 bases, with 7 bases lying between them. The CDR3 coding sequence is TGTGCCAGCAGGCAGCGGAATTCACCCCTCCACTTT. This gives the protein CASRQRNSPLHF.

The chain joins TRBV19 to TRBJ1-3; 12 bases map to TRBD1. In germline, CDR1 is LNHDA, CDR2 SQIVND (reference sequence). V lost 7 bases, J lost 3 bases, and 7 bases stayed unmatched. There are 16 residues in the CDR3. CDR3 DNA sequence: TGTGCCAGTACCACGGGACAGGGGGCGCTTGGAAACACCATATATTTT. This codes for CASTTGQGALGNTIYF. Based on the CDR3 plus reference TRBV19 and TRBJ1-3, the full variable domain is DGGITQSPKYLFRKEGQNVTLSCEQNLNHDAMYWYRQDPGQGLRLIYYSQIVNDFQKGDIAEGYSVSREKKESFPLTVTSAQKNPTAFYLCASTTGQGALGNTIYFGEGSWLTVV.

This sequence joins TRBV2 and TRBJ2-7; 9 bases are shared with TRBD1. The germline V gene has CDR1 SNHLY and CDR2 FYNNEI. Trimming at V came to 6 bases and at J to 1 base, leaving 1 base not matched to a gene. CDR3 length equals 13 residues. The CDR3 coding sequence is TGTGCCAGCAGGGACAGGGGATCCTACGAGCAGTACTTC. It specifies CASRDRGSYEQYF.

The V call is TRBV15, the J call TRBJ2-2; 7 positions agree with TRBD1. Germline trimming cut 2 bases from V and 4 bases from J; bases unmatched to any gene: 1. There are 14 residues in the CDR3. Germline V gene sequence: CDR1 LNHNV, CDR2 YYDKDF (reference sequence). CDR3 sequence (DNA): TGTGCCACCAGCAGAAACAGGGGCACCGGGGAGCTGTTTTTT. Amino acid sequence: CATSRNRGTGELFF. Full variable domain (outside the CDR3, taken from reference TRBV15 and TRBJ2-2): DAMVIQNPRYQVTQFGKPVTLSCSQTLNHNVMYWYQQKSSQAPKLLFHYYDKDFNNEADTPDNFQSRRPNTSFCFLDIRSPGLGDTAMYLCATSRNRGTGELFFGEGSRLTVL.

The chain couples TRBV30 to TRBJ1-5, with a possible D match to TRBD1 (5 bases). The CDR3 extends over 13 amino acids. Trimming removed 1 base at V and 15 bases at J, with 19 bases between. Germline loops: CDR1 GTSNPN, CDR2 SVGIG (reference sequence). CDR3 sequence reads: CAWSEQVGRMTHF. The CDR3 DNA follows: TGTGCCTGGAGTGAGCAGGTGGGGCGGATGACGCATTTT.

The chain is built from TRBV11-2 and TRBJ1-2, with D perhaps TRBD1 (6 bases). CDR1 SGHAT and CDR2 FQNNGV come from the germline V gene. Between the trimmed V and J ends, which lost 0 bases and 3 bases, there was a span of 14 bases. This CDR3 has 16 residues. CDR3 coding DNA: TGTGCCAGCAGCTTAGAAGGCAGGGGTGGGGACTATGGCTACACCTTC. Its translation is CASSLEGRGGDYGYTF. Full variable domain (outside the CDR3, taken from reference TRBV11-2 and TRBJ1-2): EAGVAQSPRYKIIEKRQSVAFWCNPISGHATLYWYQQILGQGPKLLIQFQNNGVVDDSQLPKDRFSAERLKGVDSTLKIQPAKLEDSAVYLCASSLEGRGGDYGYTFGSGTRLTVV.